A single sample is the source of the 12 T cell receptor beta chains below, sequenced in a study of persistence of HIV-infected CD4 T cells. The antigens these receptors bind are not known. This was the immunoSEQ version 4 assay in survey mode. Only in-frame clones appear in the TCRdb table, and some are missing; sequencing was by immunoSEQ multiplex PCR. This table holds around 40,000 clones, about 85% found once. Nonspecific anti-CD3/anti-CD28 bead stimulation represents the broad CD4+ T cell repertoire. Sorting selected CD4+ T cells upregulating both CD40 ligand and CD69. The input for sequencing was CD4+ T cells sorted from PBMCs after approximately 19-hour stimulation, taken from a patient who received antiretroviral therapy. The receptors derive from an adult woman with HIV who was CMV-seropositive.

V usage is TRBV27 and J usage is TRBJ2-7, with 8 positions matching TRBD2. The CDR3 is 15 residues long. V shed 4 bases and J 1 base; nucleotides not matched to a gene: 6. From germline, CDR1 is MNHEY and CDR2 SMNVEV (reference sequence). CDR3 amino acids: CASSSRGGGSYEQYF. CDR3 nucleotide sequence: TGTGCCAGCAGTTCCCGGGGGGGCGGTTCCTACGAGCAGTACTTC.

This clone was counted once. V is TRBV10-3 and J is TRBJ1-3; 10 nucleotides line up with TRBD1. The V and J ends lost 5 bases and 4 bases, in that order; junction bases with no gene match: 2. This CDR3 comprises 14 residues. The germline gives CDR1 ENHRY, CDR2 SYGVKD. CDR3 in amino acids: CAISPGQGGNTIYF. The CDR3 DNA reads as TGTGCCATCAGTCCGGGACAGGGGGGAAACACCATATATTTT.

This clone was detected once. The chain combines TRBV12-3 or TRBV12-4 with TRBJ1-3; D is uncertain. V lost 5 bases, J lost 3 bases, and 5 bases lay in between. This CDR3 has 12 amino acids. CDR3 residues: CASSVGGNTIYF. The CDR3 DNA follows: TGTGCCAGCAGTGTGGGTGGAAACACCATATATTTT.

The CDR3 region is CASSEPSGSTEAFF. The CDR3 DNA reads as TGTGCCAGCAGTGAACCCTCGGGAAGTACTGAAGCTTTCTTT. The chain employs TRBV6-1 and TRBJ1-1; no clear D. Germline V lookup: CDR1 MNHNS, CDR2 SASEGT. This CDR3 spans 14 amino acids. V gave up 2 bases and J gave up 5 bases, with 12 bases separating them.

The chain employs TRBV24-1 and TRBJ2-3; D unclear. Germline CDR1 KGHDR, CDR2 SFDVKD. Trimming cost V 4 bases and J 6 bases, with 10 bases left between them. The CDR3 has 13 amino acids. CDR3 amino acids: CATSDGISDTQYF. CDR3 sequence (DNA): TGTGCCACCAGTGACGGAATCTCGGATACGCAGTATTTT.

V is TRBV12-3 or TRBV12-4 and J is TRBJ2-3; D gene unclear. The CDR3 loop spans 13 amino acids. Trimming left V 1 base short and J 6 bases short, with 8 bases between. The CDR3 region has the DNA TGTGCCAGCAGTTTAGAAGGGATGGATACGCAGTATTTT. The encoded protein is CASSLEGMDTQYF.

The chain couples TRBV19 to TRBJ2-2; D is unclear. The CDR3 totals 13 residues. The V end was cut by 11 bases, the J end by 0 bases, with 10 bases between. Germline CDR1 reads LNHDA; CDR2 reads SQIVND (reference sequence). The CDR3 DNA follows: TGTGCCGGTCGGGCGGCGAACACCGGGGAGCTGTTTTTT. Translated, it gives CAGRAANTGELFF.

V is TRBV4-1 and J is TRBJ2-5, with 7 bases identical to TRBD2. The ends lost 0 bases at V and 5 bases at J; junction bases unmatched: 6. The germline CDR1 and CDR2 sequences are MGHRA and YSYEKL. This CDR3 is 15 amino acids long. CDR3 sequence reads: CASSQDGGGRETQYF. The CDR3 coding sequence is TGCGCCAGCAGCCAAGATGGGGGAGGGAGGGAGACCCAGTACTTC.

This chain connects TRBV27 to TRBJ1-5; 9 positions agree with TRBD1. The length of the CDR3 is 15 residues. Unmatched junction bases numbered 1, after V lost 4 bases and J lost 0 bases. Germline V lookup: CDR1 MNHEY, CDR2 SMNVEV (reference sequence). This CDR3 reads CASSWTGASNQPQHF. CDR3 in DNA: TGTGCCAGCAGTTGGACAGGGGCTAGCAATCAGCCCCAGCATTTT.

In DNA form, the CDR3 reads TGTGCCAGCAGCTTGGCCGGGACAGGGGGTTATGGCTACACCTTC. This sequence encodes CASSLAGTGGYGYTF. The chain joins TRBV5-4 to TRBJ1-2, with 11 bases lining up with TRBD1. Trimming removed 0 bases from V and 5 bases from J; junction bases left unmatched: 3. The CDR3 length is 15 residues. CDR1 and CDR2 from the germline V gene are SGHNT and YYREEE (reference sequence).

In DNA form, the CDR3 reads TGTGCCAGCTGGAACCCCAGTATGGGGCAGGCGGGCTACACCTTC. The encoded protein is CASWNPSMGQAGYTF. The chain employs TRBV18 and TRBJ1-2; possibly TRBD1 for D (5 bases). Trimming removed 7 bases from V and 8 bases from J, with 23 bases in between. The CDR3 covers 15 residues. Per germline, CDR1 KGHSH and CDR2 LQKENI.

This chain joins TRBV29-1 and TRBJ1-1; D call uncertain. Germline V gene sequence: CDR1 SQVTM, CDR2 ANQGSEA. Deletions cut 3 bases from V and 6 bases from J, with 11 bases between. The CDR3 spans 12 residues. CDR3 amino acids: CSVEGSRAEAFF. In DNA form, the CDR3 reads TGCAGCGTTGAGGGGTCCCGAGCTGAAGCTTTCTTT.